A single sample gave rise to the 29 T cell receptor beta chains below, sequenced in a study of Graves' ophthalmopathy and Graves' hyperthyroidism. Beta-chain TCR CDR3 regions were amplified from RNA transcripts. Second-round multiplex PCR followed a first-round RT-PCR using HTBI primers. TCRdb itself ran the multiplex PCR reads through MiXCR, one entry per CDR3 protein. The sample lists under 800,000 distinct CDR3 sequences; approximately 21% were seen once. What was sequenced was peripheral blood. The receptors were gathered from a woman younger than 30 with stable Graves' hyperthyroidism. Some clones in this sample may be carry-over from other donors' samples.

Ten or more counts support this clonotype. The chain has TRBV24-1 and TRBJ2-7, with 9 bases that match TRBD1. J was trimmed by 2 bases and V by 4 bases; bases with no gene match: 8. The CDR3 is 16 amino acids. CDR1 KGHDR and CDR2 SFDVKD come from the germline V gene. This chain's CDR3 is CATSDPGTGWPYEQYF. The CDR3 nucleotides read TGTGCCACCAGTGACCCAGGGACAGGGTGGCCCTACGAGCAGTACTTC.

The rearrangement links TRBV4-2 to TRBJ2-7; no definite D call. V was shortened by 0 bases and J by 6 bases, with 3 bases between the two germline ends. The CDR3 sequence is 11 residues long. From germline, CDR1 is LGHNA and CDR2 YNFKEQ. Here the CDR3 reads CASSQDSEQYF. CDR3 coding DNA: TGTGCCAGCAGCCAAGATTCCGAGCAGTACTTC.

This clonotype was counted a few times. V gene TRBV6-1 combines with J gene TRBJ1-2, with D uncertain. Germline-derived CDR1 and CDR2 are MNHNS and SASEGT. V lost 4 bases to trimming and J lost 2 bases, with 8 bases between them. The length of the CDR3 is 13 residues. DNA of the CDR3: TGTGCCAGCAGTGCACTGAACAACTATGGCTACACCTTC. Translating gives CASSALNNYGYTF.

This clonotype was observed many times. This rearrangement joins TRBV24-1 to TRBJ2-7, with a possible D match to TRBD2 (6 bases). Per germline, CDR1 KGHDR and CDR2 SFDVKD. The CDR3 is made up of 15 amino acids. V shed 12 bases and J shed 3 bases, with 23 bases lying between them. CDR3 amino acids: CAPPGRLVSGYEQYF. The CDR3, as DNA: TGTGCCCCCCCTGGGAGGCTGGTAAGCGGCTACGAGCAGTACTTC.

This clonotype was counted many times. This chain joins TRBV7-2 and TRBJ1-2; D not certain. In germline, CDR1 is SGHTA, CDR2 FQGNSA. Trimming pared 0 bases from V and 1 base from J, leaving 21 bases between. The CDR3 has 19 residues. DNA of the CDR3: TGTGCCAGCAGCTTAGCGGGTTGGATCGGCGGAAAAGATAACTATGGCTACACCTTC. It yields the protein CASSLAGWIGGKDNYGYTF.

The V and J genes are TRBV24-1 and TRBJ2-7; TRBD1 aligns across 7 bases. The length of the CDR3 is 14 residues. Germline V gene data show CDR1 as KGHDR and CDR2 as SFDVKD. The trim removed 7 bases at V and 0 bases at J, leaving 5 bases unmatched. The CDR3, as DNA: TGTGCCACCAGAAGGGACAGAAGCTCCTACGAGCAGTACTTC. It codes for CATRRDRSSYEQYF.

Many counts were recorded for this clonotype. The chain employs TRBV6-2 or TRBV6-3 and TRBJ1-2, with D maybe TRBD1 (5 bases). CDR1 MNHEY and CDR2 SVGEGT come from the germline V gene. Trimming took off 8 bases at V and 4 bases at J, with 14 bases between the two ends. This CDR3 region has 13 residues. This CDR3 is CASQTHQGYGYTF. CDR3 bases: TGTGCCAGCCAAACCCACCAGGGCTATGGCTACACCTTC.

V and J are TRBV28 and TRBJ2-7, with 7 bases matching TRBD1. The germline CDR1 and CDR2 sequences are MDHEN and SYDVKM. V was pared by 4 bases and J by 3 bases, with 9 bases of the junction left unmatched. CDR3 length: 15 amino acids. The CDR3 bases are TGTGCCAGCAGTTCCCAACCCCCAGGGGGCTACGAGCAGTACTTC. Its protein product is CASSSQPPGGYEQYF.

This clonotype was recorded at least ten times. Here the CDR3 reads CAAGGRYYEQYF. As DNA, the CDR3 is TGTGCCGCCGGCGGGAGGTACTACGAGCAGTACTTC. This chain joins TRBV10-3 and TRBJ2-7, with 8 bases matching TRBD2. Unmatched junction bases numbered 6, after V lost 11 bases and J lost 3 bases. Germline CDR1 ENHRY, CDR2 SYGVKD. The CDR3 sequence is 12 residues long.

In its sample, this clonotype was seen many times. The rearrangement uses TRBV11-3 and TRBJ2-5, with 7 bases that match TRBD2. J gave up 1 base and V 2 bases, and 4 bases lay outside the gene matches. In germline, CDR1 is SGHNT, CDR2 YENEEA. The CDR3 has 15 amino acids. In nucleotides, the CDR3 is TGTGCCAGCAGCTTAACTAGCGAGGCCCAAGAGACCCAGTACTTC. It translates to CASSLTSEAQETQYF.

In its sample, this clonotype was seen many times. V is TRBV7-2 and J is TRBJ2-7, with 7 nucleotides matching TRBD2. With V trimmed by 2 bases and J by 6 bases, 1 base remained unmatched. CDR1 is SGHTA, CDR2 FQGNSA, per germline. The CDR3 runs 12 residues. CDR3 nucleotide sequence: TGTGCCAGCAGCTTATGGGGGGGCGAGCAGTACTTC. Translation gives CASSLWGGEQYF.

This clonotype occurred many times. The chain joins TRBV7-2 to TRBJ2-5; tentative D call: TRBD1 (6 bases). The CDR3 spans 15 residues. Germline lookup yields CDR1 SGHTA and CDR2 FQGNSA. With 2 bases removed from V and 1 base from J, the gap between germline ends came to 11 bases. The CDR3 spells CASSLSTGPQETQYF. The CDR3 DNA sequence: TGTGCCAGCAGCTTATCCACAGGGCCCCAAGAGACCCAGTACTTC.

The V call is TRBV4-2, the J call TRBJ2-2; maybe TRBD1 (5 bases). Between the trimmed V and J ends, which lost 0 bases and 9 bases, there was a span of 14 bases. From germline, CDR1 is LGHNA and CDR2 YNFKEQ. This CDR3 comprises 15 residues. The CDR3 nucleotides read TGTGCCAGCAGCCAAGAGGGGCCTACTGTAAGGGAGCTGTTTTTT. It is translated as CASSQEGPTVRELFF.

About this clonotype: A read error may be the cause here, since a much bigger clone is one base away. This chain links TRBV11-1 with TRBJ2-7, with a tentative D call TRBD1 (5 bases). Germline V lookup: CDR1 SGHAT, CDR2 FQDESV (reference sequence). The CDR3 runs 13 residues. The CDR3 coding sequence is TGTGACGGCGGACCCGTGACAGTCTACGAGCAGTACTTC. Translating it yields CDGGPVTVYEQYF.

This clonotype was recorded a few times. The rearrangement uses TRBV12-3 or TRBV12-4 and TRBJ1-1; D may be TRBD1 (5 bases). The CDR3 consists of 14 residues. The V and J ends lost 4 bases and 6 bases respectively, with 15 bases between them. The CDR3 is CASSSPGRGAEAFF. CDR3 coding DNA: TGTGCCAGCAGTTCTCCAGGGCGAGGGGCTGAAGCTTTCTTT.

This clonotype was seen repeatedly, ten times or more. The V gene is TRBV6-2 or TRBV6-3, the J gene TRBJ2-7; D ambiguous. The CDR3 has 12 amino acids. Germline V CDR1 and CDR2: MNHEY, SVGEGT. Trimming cost V 5 bases and J 5 bases, with 10 bases left between them. The CDR3 protein is CASSGRINEQYF. The DNA for the CDR3 is TGTGCCAGCAGTGGCCGGATAAACGAGCAGTACTTC.

The sample holds many counts of this clonotype. V is TRBV12-3 or TRBV12-4 and J is TRBJ1-6; D ambiguous. V was shortened by 5 bases and J by 6 bases, with 14 bases between the two germline ends. CDR3 length equals 15 residues. In DNA form, the CDR3 reads TGTGCCAGCAGTCCCAACGGACGGCCTAATTCACCCCTCCACTTT. This gives the protein CASSPNGRPNSPLHF.

This clonotype occurred many times. The chain is built from TRBV25-1 and TRBJ2-7; D is possibly TRBD1 (6 bases). Germline loops: CDR1 MGHDK, CDR2 SYGVNS. Deletions cut 1 base from V and 5 bases from J, with 18 bases between. This CDR3 spans 16 amino acids. CDR3 loop: CASSEWGTGLTNEQYF. The DNA of the CDR3 is TGTGCCAGCAGTGAATGGGGAACAGGGTTGACTAACGAGCAGTACTTC.

There are many counts of this clonotype. This rearrangement joins TRBV7-2 to TRBJ2-5; 11 bases map to TRBD2. The germline CDR1 and CDR2 sequences are SGHTA and FQGNSA. J was trimmed by 5 bases and V by 3 bases; bases with no gene match: 5. CDR3 size: 15 residues. Here the CDR3 reads CASSLTSGMWETQYF. The CDR3 region has the DNA TGTGCCAGCAGCTTGACTAGCGGGATGTGGGAGACCCAGTACTTC.

There are many counts of this clonotype. The gene calls are TRBV6-5 and TRBJ1-1; D perhaps matches TRBD1 (5 bases). V was trimmed by 2 bases and J by 11 bases, leaving 12 bases between them. Per the germline V gene, CDR1 is MNHEY and CDR2 is SVGAGI. The length of the CDR3 is 12 residues. For the CDR3, the DNA is TGTGCCAGCAGTTACCGGGGGGGAGGCGCTTTCTTT. It codes for CASSYRGGGAFF.

This clonotype has a handful of counts. The chain uses TRBV28 and TRBJ2-7, with a possible D match to TRBD1 (6 bases). V dropped 4 bases and J dropped 0 bases, with 19 bases sitting between them. CDR3 length: 17 residues. Germline V CDR1 and CDR2: MDHEN, SYDVKM. The CDR3 bases are TGTGCCAGCAGTTCCTCATTCAGGGGCCCCTTCTCCTACGAGCAGTACTTC. It yields the protein CASSSSFRGPFSYEQYF.

This clonotype was counted only a few times. The chain combines TRBV9 with TRBJ2-5; D is perhaps TRBD1 (5 bases). Germline V lookup: CDR1 SGDLS, CDR2 YYNGEE. The V end was cut by 9 bases, the J end by 3 bases, with 9 bases between. The CDR3 length is 11 residues. CDR3 amino acids: CANQGKETQYF. CDR3 DNA: TGTGCCAACCAGGGAAAAGAGACCCAGTACTTC.

This clonotype has at least ten counts. The CDR3 spells CASSLVGLPHEQYF. CDR3 DNA sequence: TGTGCCAGCAGCTTAGTGGGACTCCCCCACGAGCAGTACTTC. This chain uses TRBV11-2 with TRBJ2-7, with a tentative D call TRBD2 (6 bases). The V end was cut by 1 base, the J end by 5 bases, with 12 bases between. CDR3 size: 14 residues. CDR1 SGHAT and CDR2 FQNNGV come from the germline V gene.

This clonotype has a count of ten or more. CDR3 nucleotides: TGTGCCAGCAGTTTTAAGGTTAGTCAGCCCCAGCATTTT. Amino acids: CASSFKVSQPQHF. The V call is TRBV12-3 or TRBV12-4, the J call TRBJ1-5; no reliable D call. V lost 3 bases and J 6 bases, leaving 9 bases between the germline ends. The CDR3 covers 13 residues.

As for this clonotype: Lacking the conserved final phenylalanine or tryptophan, this CDR3 likely reflects a read error. The chain is built from TRBV15 and TRBJ1-2; no definite D call. The germline gives CDR1 LNHNV, CDR2 YYDKDF (reference sequence). The V end lost 2 bases, the J end lost 7 bases, and 17 bases lay between the germline ends. The CDR3 spans 15 residues. The CDR3 is CATSRYFGDRGGYTV. CDR3 DNA sequence: TGTGCCACCAGCAGATATTTCGGGGATCGAGGTGGCTACACCGTC.

This clonotype has a count of ten or more. CDR3 in amino acids: CASTGLAGGQETQYF. DNA of the CDR3: TGTGCCAGCACCGGACTAGCGGGGGGCCAAGAGACCCAGTACTTC. This chain links TRBV2 with TRBJ2-5; 14 nucleotides match TRBD2. The CDR3 totals 15 residues. V was clipped by 7 bases and J by 1 base; unmatched bases: 2. In germline, CDR1 is SNHLY, CDR2 FYNNEI.

This clonotype was seen many times. The rearrangement uses TRBV7-2 and TRBJ2-7, with TRBD1 matching over 7 bases. This CDR3 has 14 amino acids. J was trimmed by 0 bases and V by 5 bases; bases with no gene match: 4. In germline, CDR1 is SGHTA, CDR2 FQGNSA. The CDR3 nucleotides are TGTGCCAGCAGCCAGGGGGACCTCTCCTACGAGCAGTACTTC. This sequence encodes CASSQGDLSYEQYF.

This clonotype was recorded many times. The genes are TRBV2 and TRBJ2-5, with D unclear. V was shortened by 3 bases and J by 5 bases, with 16 bases between the two germline ends. The length of the CDR3 is 15 residues. From germline, CDR1 is SNHLY and CDR2 FYNNEI. CDR3 DNA: TGTGCCAGCAGTGACGTGATCAATCAAGTTGAGACCCAGTACTTC. Translated, it gives CASSDVINQVETQYF.

This rearrangement joins TRBV30 to TRBJ1-3; D is perhaps TRBD1 (6 bases). The CDR3 is 14 amino acids. The germline CDR1 and CDR2 sequences are GTSNPN and SVGIG (reference sequence). Trimming left V 7 bases short and J 1 base short, with 14 bases between. The CDR3 bases are TGTGCCTTGGAGAACAGGGTTTCTGGAAACACCATATATTTT. This translates into CALENRVSGNTIYF.